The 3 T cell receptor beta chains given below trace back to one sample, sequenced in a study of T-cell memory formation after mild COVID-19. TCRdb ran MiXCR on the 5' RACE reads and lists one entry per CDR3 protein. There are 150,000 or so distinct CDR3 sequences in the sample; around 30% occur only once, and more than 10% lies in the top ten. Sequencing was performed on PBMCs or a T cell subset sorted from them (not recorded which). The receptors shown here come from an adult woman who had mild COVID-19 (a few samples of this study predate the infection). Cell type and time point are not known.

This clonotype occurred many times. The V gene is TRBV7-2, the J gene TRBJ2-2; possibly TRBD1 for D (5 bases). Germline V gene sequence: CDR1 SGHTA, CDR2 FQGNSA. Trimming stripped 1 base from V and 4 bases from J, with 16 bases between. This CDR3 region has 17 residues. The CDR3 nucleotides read TGTGCCAGCAGCTTAGAAGGGGCTAGTGTGGGCACCGGGGAGCTGTTTTTT. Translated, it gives CASSLEGASVGTGELFF.

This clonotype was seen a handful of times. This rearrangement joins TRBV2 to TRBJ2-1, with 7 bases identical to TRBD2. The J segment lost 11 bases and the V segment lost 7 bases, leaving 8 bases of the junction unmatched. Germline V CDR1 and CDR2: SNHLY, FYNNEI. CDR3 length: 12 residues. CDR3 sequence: CASKGSGSQQFF. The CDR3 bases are TGTGCCAGCAAGGGTAGCGGGTCCCAGCAGTTCTTC.

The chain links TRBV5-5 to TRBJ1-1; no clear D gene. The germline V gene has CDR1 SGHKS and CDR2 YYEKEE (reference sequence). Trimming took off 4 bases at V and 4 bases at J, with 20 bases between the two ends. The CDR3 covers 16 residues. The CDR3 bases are TGTGCCAGCAGCACGACCCCACAGCCTTCCAGCACTGAAGCTTTCTTT. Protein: CASSTTPQPSSTEAFF.